The 27 T cell receptor beta chains below were found in one sample sequenced in a study of shared clonotypes between healthy human individuals. Data came from immunoSEQ multiplex PCR; TCRdb stores just in-frame clones and leaves some out. The top ten hold 0.1% to 0.15% of the sample, which has around 2.1 million clones, about 94% seen once. The material sequenced was naive CD4+ T cells sorted from blood. Stated subset: CD45RA+ positively selected. All receptors derive from a man aged 18-30 years in good health.

This chain connects TRBV30 to TRBJ2-7; D might be TRBD1 or TRBD2, each matching 5 bases. Germline V CDR1 and CDR2: GTSNPN, SVGIG (reference sequence). V was pared by 0 bases and J by 0 bases, with 12 bases between. The CDR3 is made up of 15 amino acids. Here the CDR3 reads CAWSVRGRFSYEQYF. The CDR3 DNA sequence: TGTGCCTGGAGTGTACGGGGCAGATTCTCCTACGAGCAGTACTTC.

The chain recombines TRBV18 with TRBJ1-6, with 9 bases fitting TRBD1. This CDR3 is 15 amino acids long. J was trimmed by 10 bases and V by 3 bases; bases with no gene match: 7. Germline values: CDR1 KGHSH, CDR2 LQKENI. As DNA, the CDR3 is TGTGCCAGCTCACCCTCTACAGGGGGCGAATCACCCCTCCACTTT. This gives the protein CASSPSTGGESPLHF.

This chain's CDR3 is CASSQETGYQPQHF. The DNA of the CDR3 is TGCGCCAGCAGCCAAGAGACAGGGTACCAGCCCCAGCATTTT. The rearrangement joins TRBV4-3 to TRBJ1-5; 7 nucleotides agree with TRBD1. Losses at the gene ends were 0 bases for V and 7 bases for J; bases not matched to a gene: 3. The CDR3 is made up of 14 amino acids. CDR1 and CDR2 (germline): LGHNA, YSLEER.

The chain uses TRBV9 and TRBJ2-2; 7 bases fit TRBD2. Germline CDR1 SGDLS, CDR2 YYNGEE. The V and J ends lost 4 bases and 3 bases, in that order; junction bases with no gene match: 6. This CDR3 region has 15 residues. CDR3 in amino acids: CASSRTSEHTGELFF. Written as DNA, the CDR3 is TGTGCCAGCAGCCGCACTAGCGAACACACCGGGGAGCTGTTTTTT.

CDR3 nucleotides: TGCGCCAGCAGCTCGAAGACAGGTACCTACGAGCAGTACTTC. Translated, it gives CASSSKTGTYEQYF. This chain connects TRBV5-1 to TRBJ2-7; tentative D call: TRBD1 (6 bases). CDR1 and CDR2 (germline): SGHRS, YFSETQ. The CDR3 runs 14 residues. V shed 3 bases and J shed 2 bases, with 12 bases lying between them.

The chain employs TRBV30 and TRBJ1-1, with no clear D. This CDR3 has 14 residues. Trimming removed 1 base from V and 3 bases from J, with 12 bases in between. Germline V gene sequence: CDR1 GTSNPN, CDR2 SVGIG (reference sequence). The CDR3 DNA reads TGTGCCTGGAGTGGCAGAGGGTTTTACACTGAAGCTTTCTTT. This gives the protein CAWSGRGFYTEAFF. Together with reference TRBV30 and TRBJ1-1, the CDR3 gives the full variable domain: SQTIHQWPATLVQPVGSPLSLECTVEGTSNPNLYWYRQAAGRGLQLLFYSVGIGQISSEVPQNLSASRPQDRQFILSSKKLLLSDSGFYLCAWSGRGFYTEAFFGQGTRLTVV.

The chain links TRBV27 to TRBJ2-7, with 10 bases matching TRBD1. The CDR3 runs to 16 residues. Germline loops: CDR1 MNHEY, CDR2 SMNVEV (reference sequence). Trimming removed 5 bases from V and 6 bases from J; junction bases left unmatched: 13. CDR3 bases: TGTGCCAGCAGTCCCCACAAGGGACAGGGGATTGGCGAGCAGTACTTC. This translates into CASSPHKGQGIGEQYF.

The rearrangement joins TRBV29-1 to TRBJ2-7; TRBD1 matches 8 bases. With 3 bases clipped from V and 6 bases from J, the junction kept 4 bases outside the gene matches. The CDR3 loop spans 12 amino acids. CDR1 is SQVTM, CDR2 ANQGSEA, per germline. CDR3: CSVDGQGGEQYF. The CDR3, as DNA: TGCAGCGTTGATGGACAGGGAGGCGAGCAGTACTTC.

This rearrangement joins TRBV10-1 to TRBJ2-1; the D gene is possibly TRBD2 (6 bases). The CDR3 is made up of 13 amino acids. Germline loops: CDR1 WNHNN, CDR2 SYGVQD (reference sequence). Between the trimmed V and J ends, which lost 3 bases and 6 bases, there was a span of 9 bases. CDR3 protein: CASSEGTGNEQFF. The DNA of the CDR3 is TGCGCCAGCAGTGAAGGGACTGGCAATGAGCAGTTCTTC.

The chain combines TRBV21-1 with TRBJ2-2; TRBD1 was called by the table and not checked on the DNA. TRBV21-1 is a listed pseudogene. There are 18 residues in the CDR3. The DNA of the CDR3 is TGTGCCAGCAGCAAAGGAGACAGCTCCTTCCGCATAACCGGGGAGCTGTTTTTT. Amino acid sequence: CASSKGDSSFRITGELFF.

The genes are TRBV18 and TRBJ2-3, with D perhaps TRBD1 (5 bases). Trimming shortened V by 3 bases and J by 5 bases, and 9 bases separated the two germline ends. CDR3 size: 13 residues. CDR1 is KGHSH, CDR2 LQKENI, per germline. This CDR3 reads CASSPRQIDTQYF. In nucleotides, the CDR3 is TGTGCCAGCTCACCTCGACAGATAGATACGCAGTATTTT.

The J gene is TRBJ2-3, the V gene TRBV7-2; TRBD2 matches 8 bases. This CDR3 contains 14 residues. Trimming removed 2 bases from V and 5 bases from J; junction bases left unmatched: 3. CDR1 SGHTA and CDR2 FQGNSA come from the germline V gene. Here the CDR3 DNA reads TGTGCCAGCAGCTTAACCGGGAGGGGAGATACGCAGTATTTT. This codes for CASSLTGRGDTQYF.

The rearrangement links TRBV2 to TRBJ2-1; the D is unclear. The germline CDR1 and CDR2 sequences are SNHLY and FYNNEI. With 7 bases removed from V and 6 bases from J, the gap between germline ends came to 13 bases. The CDR3 loop spans 13 amino acids. The CDR3 nucleotides are TGTGCCAGCATTATAGAATCTGGCAATGAGCAGTTCTTC. This sequence encodes CASIIESGNEQFF.

The genes are TRBV5-4 and TRBJ2-7, with 8 bases that match TRBD2. The V and J ends lost 3 bases and 5 bases, in that order; junction bases with no gene match: 10. The CDR3 sequence is 15 residues long. The germline gives CDR1 SGHNT, CDR2 YYREEE (reference sequence). This chain's CDR3 is CASSSAGLARNEQYF. The CDR3 DNA is TGTGCCAGCAGCTCTGCCGGACTAGCACGGAACGAGCAGTACTTC.

V is TRBV6-6 and J is TRBJ2-1; 7 bases are shared with TRBD1. This CDR3 comprises 16 residues. CDR1 MNHNY and CDR2 SVGAGI come from the germline V gene (reference sequence). J lost 7 bases, V lost 2 bases, and 11 bases had no gene match. Here the CDR3 reads CASSYPLPTGQNEQFF. Written as DNA, the CDR3 is TGTGCCAGCAGTTACCCTCTTCCGACAGGGCAAAATGAGCAGTTCTTC.

This chain connects TRBV28 to TRBJ2-7, with D possibly matching TRBD1 (6 bases). The V gene lost 4 bases and the J gene lost 5 bases, with 21 bases spanning the gap. The CDR3 has 16 residues. Per the germline V gene, CDR1 is MDHEN and CDR2 is SYDVKM. The CDR3 loop reads CASSSRLGAVIDEQYF. The DNA for the CDR3 is TGTGCCAGCAGTTCCCGATTGGGGGCGGTTATTGACGAGCAGTACTTC.

The gene calls are TRBV6-5 and TRBJ2-1; TRBD2 matches 12 bases. The trim removed 5 bases at V and 10 bases at J, leaving 9 bases unmatched. Germline V gives CDR1 MNHEY, CDR2 SVGAGI. This CDR3 has 15 residues. The CDR3 loop is CASSLLAGGPREQFF. Written as DNA, the CDR3 is TGTGCCAGCAGTCTACTAGCGGGGGGTCCTCGGGAGCAGTTCTTC.

The rearrangement links TRBV20-1 to TRBJ1-1; D is undetermined. V lost 4 bases, J lost 1 base, and 4 bases lay in between. The CDR3 runs to 11 residues. Per the germline V gene, CDR1 is DFQATT and CDR2 is SNEGSKA (reference sequence). CDR3 nucleotides: TGCAGTGCTATGGAGAACACTGAAGCTTTCTTT. Protein sequence: CSAMENTEAFF.

This chain uses TRBV30 with TRBJ1-4; possible D gene TRBD1, 6 bases. The CDR3 sequence is 14 residues long. The V end was cut by 4 bases, the J end by 3 bases, with 12 bases between. From germline, CDR1 is GTSNPN and CDR2 SVGIG (reference sequence). The CDR3 nucleotides read TGTGCCTGGACACAGGGCCATTCTAATGAAAAACTGTTTTTT. This gives the protein CAWTQGHSNEKLFF.

The chain recombines TRBV2 with TRBJ1-1, with D maybe TRBD1 (6 bases). Germline CDR1 SNHLY, CDR2 FYNNEI. Between the trimmed V and J ends, which lost 4 bases and 5 bases, there was a span of 11 bases. This CDR3 contains 13 residues. In nucleotides, the CDR3 is TGTGCCAGCAGTGGGGGGGGCGTGACTGAAGCTTTCTTT. Translating it yields CASSGGGVTEAFF. Based on the CDR3 plus reference TRBV2 and TRBJ1-1, the full variable domain is EPEVTQTPSHQVTQMGQEVILRCVPISNHLYFYWYRQILGQKVEFLVSFYNNEISEKSEIFDDQFSVERPDGSNFTLKIRSTKLEDSAMYFCASSGGGVTEAFFGQGTRLTVV.

The V and J genes are TRBV5-1 and TRBJ2-5; 9 bases are a match to TRBD1. V lost 5 bases, J lost 4 bases, and 6 bases stayed unmatched. There are 14 residues in the CDR3. Germline V gene data show CDR1 as SGHRS and CDR2 as YFSETQ. This CDR3 reads CASRQQGARETQYF. The CDR3 DNA sequence: TGCGCCAGCAGACAACAGGGGGCGCGAGAGACCCAGTACTTC.

The rearrangement joins TRBV30 to TRBJ1-2, with no clear D. The germline V gene encodes CDR1 GTSNPN and CDR2 SVGIG (reference sequence). The CDR3 has 14 residues. V lost 3 bases, J lost 6 bases, and 17 bases lay in between. In DNA, the CDR3 is TGTGCCTGGAGGATTCTAGGGAGGCAGCATGGCTACACCTTC. It encodes CAWRILGRQHGYTF.

With respect to this clone: The sample holds other DNA sequences that translate to the same CDR3. This chain uses TRBV30 with TRBJ1-5; a weak D match, TRBD1 (5 bases). The CDR3 consists of 13 residues. Germline assignment: CDR1 GTSNPN and CDR2 SVGIG (reference sequence). V lost 3 bases and J 4 bases, leaving 10 bases between the germline ends. The CDR3 sequence is CAWSPQGNQPQHF. In nucleotides, the CDR3 is TGTGCCTGGAGCCCCCAGGGTAATCAGCCCCAGCATTTT.

The chain links TRBV7-2 to TRBJ2-3; D is ambiguous. The V end was cut by 4 bases, the J end by 0 bases, with 5 bases between. CDR3 length: 13 amino acids. CDR1 and CDR2 (germline): SGHTA, FQGNSA. CDR3 nucleotides: TGTGCCAGCAGCTCTTGGAGCACAGATACGCAGTATTTT. It codes for CASSSWSTDTQYF.

This clone showed up just once. At the DNA level, this CDR3 is encoded by other sequences in the same sample as well. V usage is TRBV11-2 and J usage is TRBJ1-5, with 8 bases lining up with TRBD1. The CDR3 runs 13 residues. Germline V gives CDR1 SGHAT, CDR2 FQNNGV. Trimming cost V 3 bases and J 5 bases; bases outside gene matches: 0. The CDR3 loop reads CASSLDRDQPQHF. In DNA, the CDR3 is TGTGCCAGCAGCTTGGACAGGGATCAGCCCCAGCATTTT.

V is TRBV18 and J is TRBJ1-1; 9 nucleotides align to TRBD1. This CDR3 contains 14 residues. Germline-derived CDR1 and CDR2 are KGHSH and LQKENI. V was clipped by 9 bases and J by 1 base; unmatched bases: 6. CDR3 region: CASRADRGNTEAFF. The CDR3 DNA sequence: TGTGCCAGTCGGGCGGACAGGGGGAACACTGAAGCTTTCTTT.

The chain combines TRBV2 with TRBJ2-5; 7 bases match TRBD2. The CDR3 has 16 amino acids. The V gene end was trimmed by 6 bases and the J gene end by 1 base; junction bases not matched to a gene: 11. Germline V gives CDR1 SNHLY, CDR2 FYNNEI. The CDR3 loop is CASRAKRSSGQETQYF. The DNA for the CDR3 is TGTGCCAGCAGGGCTAAGAGGTCTAGCGGCCAAGAGACCCAGTACTTC. Supplemented by reference TRBV2 and TRBJ2-5, the full variable domain reads EPEVTQTPSHQVTQMGQEVILRCVPISNHLYFYWYRQILGQKVEFLVSFYNNEISEKSEIFDDQFSVERPDGSNFTLKIRSTKLEDSAMYFCASRAKRSSGQETQYFGPGTRLLVL.